One and the same sample provided the 9 T cell receptor beta chains below, sequenced in a study of CD8 T cells in ankylosing spondylitis. Findings and limits, study-wide: One TCR beta motif, made up of 7 or 8 highly homologous variants, appeared characteristic of ankylosing spondylitis blood.

Via MiXCR, TCRdb re-called the 5' RACE reads, giving one row per CDR3 protein. The sample contains a few hundred thousand distinct CDR3 sequences, around 18% of which appear only once. These receptors have no identified antigens. The sequenced sample consisted of blood, either unsorted or a sorted T cell fraction (not recorded which). The receptors were sampled from a male donor with ankylosing spondylitis.

This clonotype was counted a few times. The rearrangement uses TRBV7-9 and TRBJ1-1; D call uncertain. Per the germline V gene, CDR1 is SEHNR and CDR2 is FQNEAQ (reference sequence). CDR3 size: 14 residues. The V gene lost 8 bases and the J gene lost 3 bases, with 16 bases spanning the gap. The CDR3 loop reads CASRSWATDTEAFF. The CDR3 bases are TGTGCCAGCCGTTCGTGGGCGACGGACACTGAAGCTTTCTTT.

The V call is TRBV10-3, the J call TRBJ2-3; TRBD2 aligns across 13 bases. CDR1 and CDR2 (germline): ENHRY, SYGVKD. The CDR3 length is 15 residues. The trim removed 5 bases at V and 5 bases at J, leaving 4 bases unmatched. The CDR3 DNA follows: TGTGCCATCAGTAAGACTAGCGGGGGGATAGATACGCAGTATTTT. This sequence encodes CAISKTSGGIDTQYF.

The chain combines TRBV27 with TRBJ2-7; D call uncertain. This CDR3 has 14 amino acids. Germline CDR1 reads MNHEY; CDR2 reads SMNVEV (reference sequence). V was cut by 1 base and J by 6 bases, with 13 bases left in between. As DNA, the CDR3 is TGTGCCAGCAGTTTATTTGGGTCAAGGGCCGAGCAGTACTTC. This gives the protein CASSLFGSRAEQYF.

This clonotype has a handful of counts. This chain links TRBV6-5 with TRBJ2-7; the match to TRBD1 covers 7 bases. This CDR3 has 14 amino acids. Germline CDR1 and CDR2: MNHEY and SVGAGI. The trim removed 0 bases at V and 2 bases at J, leaving 1 base unmatched. For the CDR3, the DNA is TGTGCCAGCAGTTACTCGACAGGGACCTACGAGCAGTACTTC. Translated, it gives CASSYSTGTYEQYF.

The chain joins TRBV6-5 to TRBJ2-7; D not resolved. The ends were cut back, 5 bases at V and 7 bases at J, with 12 bases in the middle. The CDR3 spans 12 residues. Germline assignment: CDR1 MNHEY and CDR2 SVGAGI. The CDR3 bases are TGTGCCAGCAGTAACCCCGACCGGGAGCAGTACTTC. Translation: CASSNPDREQYF.

The chain is built from TRBV4-3 and TRBJ1-6; 10 positions agree with TRBD1. V shed 3 bases, J shed 10 bases, and the junction held 3 bases outside the gene matches. There are 14 residues in the CDR3. Germline V gene data show CDR1 as LGHNA and CDR2 as YSLEER. The CDR3 DNA reads TGCGCCAGCAGCCACCGGGACAGGGGATCACCCCTCCACTTT. It encodes CASSHRDRGSPLHF.

The V gene is TRBV5-1, the J gene TRBJ1-1; D is unclear. Germline V lookup: CDR1 SGHRS, CDR2 YFSETQ. The CDR3 is 16 amino acids. Trimming took off 0 bases at V and 3 bases at J, with 15 bases between the two ends. CDR3 in DNA: TGCGCCAGCAGCTTGGCCATGGCCCGAGGCGACACTGAAGCTTTCTTT. This encodes CASSLAMARGDTEAFF.

This chain joins TRBV6-2 or TRBV6-3 and TRBJ2-5; TRBD2 matches 7 bases. Germline V gene sequence: CDR1 MNHEY, CDR2 SVGEGT. This CDR3 comprises 15 residues. Trimming took 7 bases from V and 5 from J; bases not matched to a gene: 13. CDR3 in amino acids: CASKFLADLRETQYF. The CDR3 nucleotides read TGTGCCAGCAAGTTTCTAGCGGACCTTCGCGAGACCCAGTACTTC.

The V call is TRBV7-9, the J call TRBJ1-1; D gene unclear. Germline lookup yields CDR1 SEHNR and CDR2 FQNEAQ (reference sequence). The length of the CDR3 is 13 residues. V shed 3 bases and J shed 1 base, with 6 bases lying between them. CDR3 sequence reads: CASSFDQNTEAFF. The CDR3 nucleotides read TGTGCCAGCAGCTTTGACCAGAACACTGAAGCTTTCTTT. The variable domain in full, completed from reference TRBV7-9 and TRBJ1-1, reads DTGVSQNPRHKITKRGQNVTFRCDPISEHNRLYWYRQTLGQGPEFLTYFQNEAQLEKSRLLSDRFSAERPKGSFSTLEIQRTEQGDSAMYLCASSFDQNTEAFFGQGTRLTVV.